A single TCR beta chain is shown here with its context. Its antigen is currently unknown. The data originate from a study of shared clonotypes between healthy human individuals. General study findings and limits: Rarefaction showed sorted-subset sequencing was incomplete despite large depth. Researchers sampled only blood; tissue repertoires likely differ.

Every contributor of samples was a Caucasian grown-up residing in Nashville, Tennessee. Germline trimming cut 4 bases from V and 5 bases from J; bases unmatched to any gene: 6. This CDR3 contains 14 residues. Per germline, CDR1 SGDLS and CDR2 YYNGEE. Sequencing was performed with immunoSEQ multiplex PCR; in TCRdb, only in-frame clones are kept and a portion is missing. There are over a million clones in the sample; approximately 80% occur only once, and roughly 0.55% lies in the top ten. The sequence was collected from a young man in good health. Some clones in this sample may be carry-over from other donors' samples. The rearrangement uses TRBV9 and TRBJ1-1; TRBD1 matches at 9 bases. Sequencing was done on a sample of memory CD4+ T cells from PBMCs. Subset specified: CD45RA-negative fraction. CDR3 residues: CASSPDRGQTEAFF. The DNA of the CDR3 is TGTGCCAGCAGCCCGGACAGGGGACAAACTGAAGCTTTCTTT.